This T cell receptor (beta chain) was captured in a study of T cells after yellow fever vaccination. In TCRdb, the 5' RACE reads were re-called with MiXCR into one record per CDR3 protein. The sample holds 60,000 or so distinct CDR3 sequences, approximately 7% seen once. V was pared by 6 bases and J by 1 base, with 7 bases of the junction left unmatched. CDR1 and CDR2 (germline): MDHEN, SYDVKM. CDR3 size: 16 residues. Comment on this clonotype: A read error may be the cause here, since a much bigger clone is one base away.

The sample consisted of CD8+ T cells sorted from PBMCs, taken on the day of the first yellow fever vaccination. The chain couples TRBV28 to TRBJ2-3; 10 nucleotides align to TRBD1. The TCR was taken from a man between 18 and 29 years old who received the YFV17D yellow fever vaccine. The CDR3 sequence: CASRMTGGVGTDTQYF. CDR3 nucleotide sequence: TGTGCCAGCAGAATGACAGGGGGCGTGGGCACAGATACGCAGTATTTT.